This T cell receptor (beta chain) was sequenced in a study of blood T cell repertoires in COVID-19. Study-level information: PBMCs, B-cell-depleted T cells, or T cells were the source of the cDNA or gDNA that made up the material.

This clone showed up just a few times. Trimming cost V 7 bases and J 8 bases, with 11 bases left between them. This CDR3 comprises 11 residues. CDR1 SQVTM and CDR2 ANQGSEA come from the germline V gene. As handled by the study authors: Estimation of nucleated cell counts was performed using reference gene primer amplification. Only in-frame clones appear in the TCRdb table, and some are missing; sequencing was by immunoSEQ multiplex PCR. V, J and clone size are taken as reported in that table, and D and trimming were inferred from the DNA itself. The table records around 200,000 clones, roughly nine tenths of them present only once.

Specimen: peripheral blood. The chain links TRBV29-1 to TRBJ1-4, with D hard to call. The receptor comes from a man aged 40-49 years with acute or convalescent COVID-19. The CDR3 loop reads CSADTGEKLFF. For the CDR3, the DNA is TGCAGCGCCGATACGGGGGAAAAACTGTTTTTT.